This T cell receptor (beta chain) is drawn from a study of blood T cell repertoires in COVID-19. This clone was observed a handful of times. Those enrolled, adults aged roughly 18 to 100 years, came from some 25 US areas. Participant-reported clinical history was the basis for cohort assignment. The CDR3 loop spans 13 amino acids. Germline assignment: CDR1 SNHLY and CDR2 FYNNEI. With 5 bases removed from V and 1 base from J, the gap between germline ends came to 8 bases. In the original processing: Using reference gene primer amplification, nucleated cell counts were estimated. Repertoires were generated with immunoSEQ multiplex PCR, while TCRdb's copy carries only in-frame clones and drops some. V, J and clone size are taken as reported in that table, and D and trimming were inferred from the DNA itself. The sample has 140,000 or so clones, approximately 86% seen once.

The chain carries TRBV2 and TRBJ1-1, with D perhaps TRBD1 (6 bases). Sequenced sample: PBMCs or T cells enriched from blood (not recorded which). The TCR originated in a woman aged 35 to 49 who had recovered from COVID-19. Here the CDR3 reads CASSMGQNTEAFF. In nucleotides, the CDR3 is TGTGCCAGCAGTATGGGACAGAACACTGAAGCTTTCTTT.